These T cell receptor beta chains were read from a single sample in a study of blood T cell repertoires in COVID-19. The protocol was immunoSEQ multiplex PCR, while the TCRdb copy is restricted to in-frame clones and leaves out a portion. The repertoire consists of about 100,000 clones, with roughly 91% occurring once and the leading ten covering approximately 5.1%. Sequencing was performed on peripheral blood. The receptors stem from a human donor in a cohort sampled during active COVID-19. CDR3s include the opening cysteine and the closing phenylalanine or tryptophan. The D gene is left open where the match is weak. A clone size is listed for some rows: how often the clone was seen (once, few, many), or a class if it is expanded.

.,TRBJ1-1,TRBV5-4,.,CASSPPGGGEAFF,TGTGCCAGCAGCCCGCCGGGAGGAGGGGAGGCTTTCTTT
.,TRBJ2-3,TRBV5-1,.,CASNPDYLGHSTDTQYF,TGCGCCAGCAACCCCGATTACCTGGGACATTCCACAGATACGCAGTATTTT
.,TRBJ2-1,TRBV19,.,CASRTATEQFF,TGTGCCAGTAGAACAGCCACTGAGCAGTTCTTC
.,TRBJ1-5,TRBV28,few,CASSLDGPKQGDNQPQHF,TGTGCCAGCAGTTTGGATGGTCCTAAACAGGGTGACAATCAGCCCCAGCATTTT
.,TRBJ2-1,TRBV21-1,.,CASSKVSLAGGLFYNEQFF,TGTGCCAGCAGCAAAGTTTCACTAGCGGGGGGCCTTTTCTACAATGAGCAGTTCTTC
.,TRBJ2-2,TRBV7-3,.,CASSPTGTGELFF,TGTGCCAGCAGTCCTACCGGCACCGGGGAGCTGTTTTTT
TRBD2,TRBJ2-7,TRBV28,once,CASSLAGVGPYEQYF,TGTGCCAGCAGCTTAGCGGGGGTGGGACCCTACGAGCAGTACTTC
TRBD1,TRBJ1-1,TRBV27,.,CASSPQGAPMNTEAFF,TGTGCCAGCAGTCCACAGGGGGCTCCAATGAACACTGAAGCTTTCTTT
TRBD2,TRBJ2-1,TRBV5-8,.,CASSLFAGGPYNEQFF,TGTGCCAGCAGCTTGTTCGCGGGAGGTCCGTACAATGAGCAGTTCTTC
TRBD2,TRBJ2-7,TRBV28,.,CASSPGLAGVVEQYF,TGTGCCAGCAGTCCGGGACTAGCGGGAGTTGTTGAGCAGTACTTC
TRBD1,TRBJ1-5,TRBV7-9,few,CASSLTGDQPQHF,TGTGCCAGCAGCCTGACAGGGGATCAGCCCCAGCATTTT
TRBD2,TRBJ2-2,TRBV7-9,few,CASRPGLRTSGNTGELFF,TGTGCCAGCAGACCTGGGCTTCGCACTAGCGGAAACACCGGGGAGCTGTTTTTT
.,TRBJ2-2,TRBV28,once,CASRLGREGGELFF,TGTGCCAGCAGGTTGGGTCGGGAAGGCGGGGAGCTGTTTTTT
TRBD2,TRBJ2-7,TRBV5-1,once,CASSPGTTNYEQYF,TGCGCCAGCAGCCCGGGGACTACCAACTACGAGCAGTACTTC
.,TRBJ1-2,TRBV28,.,CASIDTSYGYTF,TGTGCCAGCATTGACACTTCCTATGGCTACACCTTC
.,TRBJ1-5,TRBV6-5,.,CASRTVSNQPQHF,TGTGCCAGCAGGACAGTTAGCAATCAGCCCCAGCATTTT
TRBD1,TRBJ1-4,TRBV6-5,.,CASSLVTGGREKLFF,TGTGCCAGCAGTTTGGTCACAGGGGGAAGGGAAAAACTGTTTTTT
TRBD1,TRBJ2-7,TRBV2,.,CASRVRDSSYEQYF,TGTGCCAGCAGAGTCCGGGACAGCTCCTACGAGCAGTACTTC
TRBD1,TRBJ2-2,TRBV7-3,few,CASSPRQGCTGELFF,TGTGCCAGCAGCCCTAGACAGGGGTGCACCGGGGAGCTGTTTTTT
.,TRBJ1-4,TRBV6-5,once,CASSRVSDEKLFF,TGTGCCAGCAGTCGGGTCTCTGATGAAAAACTGTTTTTT
TRBD2,TRBJ2-7,TRBV28,.,CASSSAGEGHYEQYF,TGTGCCAGCAGTTCTGCGGGGGAAGGGCATTACGAGCAGTACTTC
TRBD2,TRBJ2-2,TRBV4-2,.,CASRSGGTNTGELFF,TGTGCCAGCAGATCGGGGGGAACCAACACCGGGGAGCTGTTTTTT
.,TRBJ1-1,TRBV7-2,.,CASSRGANTEAFF,TGTGCCAGCAGCCGGGGGGCAAACACTGAAGCTTTCTTT
.,TRBJ1-2,TRBV12-3/TRBV12-4,.,CASSFGGLGGYTF,TGTGCCAGCAGTTTCGGGGGGTTAGGTGGCTACACCTTC
TRBD1,TRBJ1-6,TRBV18,.,CASSPGTGADSPLHF,TGTGCCAGCTCACCAGGGACAGGAGCGGATTCACCCCTCCACTTT
.,TRBJ2-7,TRBV6-1,.,CASSEGIRYEQYF,TGTGCCAGCAGTGAGGGCATACGCTACGAGCAGTACTTC
TRBD2,TRBJ2-3,TRBV5-4,.,CASSSRLAGDTDTQYF,TGTGCCAGCAGCTCACGACTAGCGGGGGACACAGATACGCAGTATTTT
TRBD1,TRBJ1-5,TRBV6-5,.,CASSSGTGVNQPQHF,TGTGCCAGCAGTTCCGGGACAGGGGTCAATCAGCCCCAGCATTTT
.,TRBJ2-4,TRBV3-1/TRBV3-2,.,CASSQVTRKNIQYF,TGTGCCAGCAGCCAAGTGACTAGGAAAAACATTCAGTACTTC
.,TRBJ2-7,TRBV7-9,.,CASSFSSYEQYF,TGTGCCAGCAGCTTCAGCTCCTACGAGCAGTACTTC
.,TRBJ2-5,TRBV3-1/TRBV3-2,.,CASSQDLARRGETQYF,TGTGCCAGCAGCCAAGATCTCGCCCGACGGGGAGAGACCCAGTACTTC
.,TRBJ2-5,TRBV14,.,CASSQGQLRSVGETQYF,TGTGCCAGCAGCCAAGGGCAACTAAGATCTGTTGGGGAGACCCAGTACTTC
.,TRBJ1-5,TRBV6-1,.,CASSELNYQPQHF,TGTGCCAGCAGTGAACTTAATTATCAGCCCCAGCATTTT
.,TRBJ1-5,TRBV4-1,.,CASSQGRARSSNQPQHF,TGCGCCAGCAGCCAAGGGAGGGCCAGATCTAGCAATCAGCCCCAGCATTTT
.,TRBJ2-7,TRBV6-6,.,CASSYTGYEQYF,TGTGCCAGCAGTTACACAGGCTACGAGCAGTACTTC
.,TRBJ1-4,TRBV7-2,.,CASSYRATNEKLFF,TGTGCCAGCAGTTACAGGGCAACTAATGAAAAACTGTTTTTT
TRBD2,TRBJ2-2,TRBV3-1/TRBV3-2,.,CASSRTSGKRDTGELFF,TGTGCCAGCAGCCGGACTAGCGGGAAGCGGGATACCGGGGAGCTGTTTTTT
.,TRBJ2-2,TRBV9,.,CASSVEGGPSNTGELFF,TGTGCCAGCAGCGTCGAGGGAGGCCCTTCGAACACCGGGGAGCTGTTTTTT
.,TRBJ2-2,TRBV21-1,.,CASTPRPGTSRAGELFF,TGTGCCAGCACTCCCAGACCCGGGACTAGCCGCGCCGGGGAGCTGTTTTTT
.,TRBJ2-4,TRBV7-2,.,CASSSQGGGANIQYF,TGTGCCAGCAGCTCTCAGGGGGGTGGAGCAAACATTCAGTACTTC
.,TRBJ1-3,TRBV4-2,.,CASSQDNSGNTIYF,TGTGCCAGCAGCCAAGATAACAGTGGAAACACCATATATTTT
TRBD1,TRBJ1-5,TRBV24-1,.,CATSDGGRQGGNQPQHF,TGTGCCACCAGTGATGGCGGGAGACAGGGGGGAAATCAGCCCCAGCATTTT